The sequence of this T cell receptor (beta chain) was determined in a study of T cell responses to AZD1222 COVID-19 vaccine. Study findings and constraints: Receipt of two AZD1222 doses was followed by a rise in Spike-specific TCR breadth and depth. Repertoire sampling occurred only after the peak T cell response. Within unmutated variant regions lay the reported targets of nearly half of spike-specific TCRs.

Regarding this clone: No antigen is known for it.

Assay: immunoSEQ multiplex PCR; the TCRdb copy retains only in-frame clones and omits some. The sample consists of tens of thousands of clones, around 88% of them appearing once. The germline gives CDR1 SGHNT, CDR2 YYREEE (reference sequence). CDR3 size: 15 residues. V shed 6 bases and J 5 bases; nucleotides not matched to a gene: 10. The origin of this receptor is an adult who received the MenACWY meningococcal vaccine as a control. Material: peripheral blood, obtained 28 days after the second dose of the MenACWY control vaccine. This chain joins TRBV5-4 and TRBJ1-1; 10 bases are shared with TRBD1. The CDR3 protein is CASTETGGGSTEAFF. CDR3 nucleotide sequence: TGTGCCAGCACCGAGACAGGGGGCGGGAGTACTGAAGCTTTCTTT.